The entry below gives a single T cell receptor (beta chain) sequence along with its context. This sample is part of a study of cytomegalovirus exposure and HLA in healthy donors. The CDR3 loop spans 16 amino acids. The V gene's germline CDR1 is SGHVS and CDR2 FQNEAQ. After removal of 0 bases from V and 5 bases from J, the junction contained 6 bases not matched to a gene. Data came from immunoSEQ multiplex PCR; TCRdb stores just in-frame clones and leaves some out. Among some 170,000 clones listed, 70% to 90% were seen once. The chain recombines TRBV7-8 with TRBJ2-2, with 7 bases lining up with TRBD2. Sequenced: PBMCs. The clonotype was recovered from a woman in her 30s in good health and CMV-seronegative. The CDR3 loop reads CASSLASGTITGELFF. CDR3 DNA: TGTGCCAGCAGCTTAGCCTCCGGGACTATAACCGGGGAGCTGTTTTTT.